The next 20 T cell receptor beta chains were all read from a single sample in a study of control samples from healthy donors and cancer patients. The table came from immunoSEQ multiplex PCR; TCRdb's copy has only in-frame clones and leaves some out. The sample lists approximately 170,000 clones, more than 90% occurring once. Sequencing was done on a sample of blood. Source of these receptors: a man younger than 45 in good health.

The chain couples TRBV29-1 to TRBJ1-5, with no clear D. In germline, CDR1 is SQVTM, CDR2 ANQGSEA. The CDR3 has 15 residues. The V gene lost 7 bases and the J gene lost 4 bases, with 20 bases spanning the gap. The DNA for the CDR3 is TGCAGCGACCCCCCACCGACCGACTTTAATCAGCCCCAGCATTTT. Encoded protein: CSDPPPTDFNQPQHF.

The rearrangement uses TRBV9 and TRBJ1-2; D unclear. With 4 bases removed from V and 3 bases from J, the gap between germline ends came to 19 bases. Germline V gene sequence: CDR1 SGDLS, CDR2 YYNGEE. The CDR3 covers 16 residues. CDR3 coding DNA: TGTGCCAGCAGCCCGCTCCTGAGAGAGGTCCACTATGGCTACACCTTC. Its translation: CASSPLLREVHYGYTF.

The chain joins TRBV10-2 to TRBJ1-1; no firm D call. CDR3 length: 15 residues. Germline V gives CDR1 WSHSY, CDR2 SAAADI. The V and J ends lost 2 bases and 0 bases respectively, with 10 bases between them. DNA of the CDR3: TGCGCCAGCAGTGAGAGTCCGAACATGAACACTGAAGCTTTCTTT. Translation gives CASSESPNMNTEAFF.

The chain joins TRBV4-1 to TRBJ2-7; 7 bases are a match to TRBD1. The germline gives CDR1 MGHRA, CDR2 YSYEKL. The length of the CDR3 is 14 residues. Trimming cost V 2 bases and J 11 bases; bases outside gene matches: 12. The CDR3 spells CASSQSLGTETKYF. The DNA of the CDR3 is TGCGCCAGCAGCCAAAGTCTCGGGACAGAAACAAAGTACTTC.

This clone is a singleton in its sample. The chain combines TRBV30 with TRBJ2-1, with 7 bases matching TRBD2. Germline V gene lookup returns CDR1 GTSNPN and CDR2 SVGIG (reference sequence). J lost 4 bases, V lost 1 base, and 4 bases had no gene match. The CDR3 length is 14 residues. In DNA form, the CDR3 reads TGTGCCTGGAGTGCGGGAGGCGCTTACAATGAGCAGTTCTTC. Protein: CAWSAGGAYNEQFF. Filled out from reference TRBV30 and TRBJ2-1, the complete variable domain reads SQTIHQWPATLVQPVGSPLSLECTVEGTSNPNLYWYRQAAGRGLQLLFYSVGIGQISSEVPQNLSASRPQDRQFILSSKKLLLSDSGFYLCAWSAGGAYNEQFFGPGTRLTVL.

This chain connects TRBV27 to TRBJ2-2, with TRBD2 as a possible D gene (5 bases). CDR3 length: 14 amino acids. Germline V CDR1 and CDR2: MNHEY, SMNVEV (reference sequence). Trimming left V 5 bases short and J 6 bases short, with 13 bases between. The CDR3 loop is CASSTTPGSGELFF. CDR3 in DNA: TGTGCCAGCAGTACGACGCCGGGGTCCGGGGAGCTGTTTTTT.

This chain links TRBV24-1 with TRBJ2-1; the D is unclear. Germline V CDR1 and CDR2: KGHDR, SFDVKD. The length of the CDR3 is 17 residues. Trimming cost V 4 bases and J 2 bases, with 17 bases left between them. The CDR3 DNA follows: TGTGCCACCAGTGACCCCCGTCGGCATCTACCCTACAATGAGCAGTTCTTC. Protein product: CATSDPRRHLPYNEQFF.

This clone came up a few times. The J gene is TRBJ1-3, the V gene TRBV28; D unclear. CDR1 is MDHEN, CDR2 SYDVKM, per germline. Trimming pared 0 bases from V and 0 bases from J, leaving 6 bases between. CDR3 size: 15 residues. CDR3: CASSLWGNSGNTIYF. The CDR3, as DNA: TGTGCCAGCAGTTTATGGGGGAACTCTGGAAACACCATATATTTT.

The V and J genes are TRBV5-1 and TRBJ1-1; D is perhaps TRBD1 (6 bases). The CDR3 consists of 17 residues. V dropped 2 bases and J dropped 4 bases, with 21 bases sitting between them. Germline V gene lookup returns CDR1 SGHRS and CDR2 YFSETQ. CDR3 loop: CASSLYRESWVSTEAFF. The CDR3 nucleotides are TGCGCCAGCAGCTTATACAGGGAGTCTTGGGTTAGCACTGAAGCTTTCTTT.

The rearrangement links TRBV5-1 to TRBJ2-3, with D unclear. The CDR3 consists of 14 residues. CDR1 is SGHRS and CDR2 is YFSETQ in the germline V gene. The V gene lost 4 bases and the J gene lost 1 base, with 10 bases spanning the gap. DNA for the CDR3: TGCGCCAGCAGCGGAAGATCCGGCACAGATACGCAGTATTTT. Encoded protein: CASSGRSGTDTQYF.

The chain employs TRBV10-3 and TRBJ2-3, with 11 bases identical to TRBD2. V was pared by 2 bases and J by 2 bases, with 12 bases of the junction left unmatched. This CDR3 has 19 residues. Germline-derived CDR1 and CDR2 are ENHRY and SYGVKD. CDR3 region: CAISEISGGASGFTDTQYF. The CDR3 DNA follows: TGTGCCATCAGTGAGATTAGCGGGGGGGCCTCAGGTTTCACAGATACGCAGTATTTT.

In regard to this clone: This CDR3 is also generated by other DNA sequences in the sample. The J gene is TRBJ2-5, the V gene TRBV18; D is perhaps TRBD1 (5 bases). With 3 bases removed from V and 2 bases from J, the gap between germline ends came to 7 bases. The CDR3 sequence is 13 residues long. Looked up from germline, CDR1 is KGHSH and CDR2 is LQKENI. The CDR3 here is CASSPDRQETQYF. As DNA, the CDR3 is TGTGCCAGCTCACCCGACAGACAAGAGACCCAGTACTTC.

The chain links TRBV4-2 to TRBJ2-7; no clear D gene. The CDR3 runs to 16 residues. Deletions cut 0 bases from V and 2 bases from J, with 14 bases between. The germline V gene has CDR1 LGHNA and CDR2 YNFKEQ. The CDR3: CASSQEVASGAYEQYF. The CDR3 coding sequence is TGTGCCAGCAGCCAAGAGGTGGCTAGTGGTGCCTACGAGCAGTACTTC.

The CDR3 bases are TGTGCCAGCAGTAACAGGGGATCTGGCTACACCTTC. Translated, it gives CASSNRGSGYTF. J is TRBJ1-2 and V is TRBV2, with TRBD1 matching over 7 bases. With 5 bases clipped from V and 7 bases from J, the junction kept 4 bases outside the gene matches. Germline V gene data show CDR1 as SNHLY and CDR2 as FYNNEI. The CDR3 loop spans 12 amino acids.

The chain has TRBV3-1 (or the pseudogene TRBV3-2) and TRBJ2-2; 7 bases line up with TRBD1. The CDR3 is made up of 20 amino acids. The germline CDR1 and CDR2 sequences are LGHDT and YNNKEL (reference sequence). The ends lost 3 bases at V and 4 bases at J; junction bases unmatched: 20. Here the CDR3 reads CASSHLKKTGAPSVTGELFF. Here the CDR3 DNA reads TGTGCCAGCAGCCACCTCAAAAAAACAGGGGCGCCGTCGGTCACCGGGGAGCTGTTTTTT.

The chain has TRBV7-2 and TRBJ2-7; D could derive from TRBD1 or TRBD2 (6 bases each). CDR1 and CDR2 (germline): SGHTA, FQGNSA. V was trimmed by 7 bases and J by 1 base, leaving 23 bases between them. This CDR3 comprises 17 residues. CDR3 protein: CASNPGLGGPLSYEQYF. CDR3 bases: TGTGCCAGCAACCCAGGCCTTGGGGGGCCCCTTTCCTACGAGCAGTACTTC.

The chain employs TRBV18 and TRBJ2-7, with D possibly called TRBD1 or TRBD2 (5 bases each). V was pared by 4 bases and J by 5 bases, with 15 bases between. Germline V gives CDR1 KGHSH, CDR2 LQKENI. This CDR3 is 14 amino acids long. CDR3 loop: CASSLTEGPNEQYF. The CDR3 DNA is TGTGCCAGCTCACTTACCGAGGGGCCCAACGAGCAGTACTTC.

V usage is TRBV28 and J usage is TRBJ2-7, with D perhaps TRBD2 (6 bases). The ends were cut back, 3 bases at V and 0 bases at J, with 9 bases in the middle. The CDR3 runs 14 residues. Germline CDR1 MDHEN, CDR2 SYDVKM. Written as DNA, the CDR3 is TGTGCCAGCAGTTTGGGGACTTACTCCTACGAGCAGTACTTC. This encodes CASSLGTYSYEQYF.

The V gene is TRBV30, the J gene TRBJ2-7; 8 nucleotides align to TRBD1. Germline V gives CDR1 GTSNPN, CDR2 SVGIG (reference sequence). Trimming cost V 4 bases and J 6 bases; bases outside gene matches: 5. The CDR3 is 12 residues long. In DNA form, the CDR3 reads TGTGCCTGGACCCCACAGGGGGGCGAGCAGTACTTC. Amino acids: CAWTPQGGEQYF. Filled out from reference TRBV30 and TRBJ2-7, the complete variable domain reads SQTIHQWPATLVQPVGSPLSLECTVEGTSNPNLYWYRQAAGRGLQLLFYSVGIGQISSEVPQNLSASRPQDRQFILSSKKLLLSDSGFYLCAWTPQGGEQYFGPGTRLTVT.

This clone was observed a few times. This sequence joins TRBV5-1 and TRBJ1-1; D gene ambiguous. Germline V gene lookup returns CDR1 SGHRS and CDR2 YFSETQ. The CDR3 extends over 14 amino acids. The V gene lost 0 bases and the J gene lost 4 bases, with 10 bases spanning the gap. The CDR3 DNA reads TGCGCCAGCAGCTTGGCGGGGTCTGGCACTGAAGCTTTCTTT. It translates to CASSLAGSGTEAFF.